This TCR beta chain was recorded in a study of control samples from healthy donors and cancer patients. The CDR3 contains 14 residues. V lost 5 bases to trimming and J lost 0 bases, with 10 bases between them. Germline CDR1 reads SGHRS; CDR2 reads YFSETQ. Only in-frame clones appear in the TCRdb table, and some are missing; sequencing was by immunoSEQ multiplex PCR. The table lists some 65,000 clones, roughly 80% of them singletons. The TCR originated in a woman in her 50s with lung cancer. The chain joins TRBV5-1 to TRBJ2-3; D is possibly TRBD2 (5 bases). Input material: PBMCs. The CDR3 sequence: CASRRVSSTDTQYF. The CDR3 coding sequence is TGCGCCAGCAGGAGGGTCTCTAGCACAGATACGCAGTATTTT. The variable domain in full, completed from reference TRBV5-1 and TRBJ2-3, reads KAGVTQTPRYLIKTRGQQVTLSCSPISGHRSVSWYQQTPGQGLQFLFEYFSETQRNKGNFPGRFSGRQFSNSRSEMNVSTLELGDSALYLCASRRVSSTDTQYFGPGTRLTVL.